One and the same sample provided the 13 T cell receptor beta chains below, sequenced in a study of cytomegalovirus exposure and HLA in healthy donors. The PCR had 60 Vbeta and 13 Jbeta primers. Libraries were prepared by immunoSEQ multiplex PCR; TCRdb keeps only in-frame clonotypes and omits some of them. This table holds 130,000 to 150,000 clones, around 74% found once. Sequencing was carried out using PBMCs. These receptors came from a man aged 18 to 35 in good health and CMV-seropositive.

This rearrangement joins TRBV6-5 to TRBJ1-2, with 9 bases aligning to TRBD1. Germline loops: CDR1 MNHEY, CDR2 SVGAGI. Trimming cost V 6 bases and J 11 bases; bases outside gene matches: 10. This CDR3 spans 13 amino acids. CDR3 sequence (DNA): TGTGCCAGCAGCCGGGACAGGGACTCATTATACACCTTC. This gives the protein CASSRDRDSLYTF.

The CDR3 is CASSPGGRKSNYGYTF. DNA for the CDR3: TGTGCCAGCAGTCCCGGGGGGCGCAAGTCTAACTATGGCTACACCTTC. This sequence joins TRBV5-4 and TRBJ1-2, with a possible D match to TRBD1 (6 bases). CDR1 and CDR2 (germline): SGHNT, YYREEE (reference sequence). The CDR3 spans 16 residues. The ends were cut back, 5 bases at V and 0 bases at J, with 17 bases in the middle.

The chain carries TRBV25-1 and TRBJ2-7, with D possibly TRBD2 on 6 matching bases. Germline values: CDR1 MGHDK, CDR2 SYGVNS. V shed 0 bases and J shed 7 bases, with 16 bases lying between them. The CDR3 is 15 amino acids. In DNA form, the CDR3 reads TGTGCCAGCAGTGAATACAGGGTCGGGGGTGGTGAGCAGTACTTC. Encoded protein: CASSEYRVGGGEQYF.

The chain uses TRBV25-1 and TRBJ2-7; a weak D match, TRBD1 (6 bases). V was clipped by 4 bases and J by 2 bases, with 12 bases between them. CDR3 length: 14 amino acids. Germline V gene sequence: CDR1 MGHDK, CDR2 SYGVNS. The CDR3 DNA reads as TGTGCCAGCAGTGGGTCCAGGGGAGCCTACGAGCAGTACTTC. Amino acid sequence: CASSGSRGAYEQYF.

This clone appeared a single time. The chain carries TRBV13 and TRBJ2-1, with 11 positions matching TRBD2. The CDR3 has 17 amino acids. The J segment lost 0 bases and the V segment lost 4 bases, leaving 5 bases of the junction unmatched. The germline gives CDR1 PRHDT, CDR2 FYEKMQ (reference sequence). The CDR3 DNA sequence: TGTGCCAGCAGCTCTCGACTAGCGGGGAGCTCCTACAATGAGCAGTTCTTC. It encodes CASSSRLAGSSYNEQFF.

Note on this clone: It differs at one base from a far larger clone, so likely a read error. This chain joins TRBV15 and TRBJ2-7; 10 nucleotides match TRBD2. Trimming removed 0 bases from V and 3 bases from J; junction bases left unmatched: 8. Germline CDR1 is LNHNV and CDR2 is YYDKDF (reference sequence). The CDR3 spans 17 residues. This CDR3 reads CATSRDLTSGLCYEQYF. The CDR3 coding sequence is TGTGCCACCAGCAGAGACCTGACTAGCGGGTTATGCTACGAGCAGTACTTC. The whole variable domain, remainder taken from reference TRBV15 and TRBJ2-7, is DAMVIQNPRYQVTQFGKPVTLSCSQTLNHNVMYWYQQKSSQAPKLLFHYYDKDFNNEADTPDNFQSRRPNTSFCFLDIRSPGLGDTAMYLCATSRDLTSGLCYEQYFGPGTRLTVT.

The rearrangement joins TRBV6-6 to TRBJ2-7; no firm D call. V shed 0 bases and J shed 7 bases, with 10 bases lying between them. CDR3 length: 13 residues. In germline, CDR1 is MNHNY, CDR2 SVGAGI (reference sequence). The DNA of the CDR3 is TGTGCCAGCAGTTACTCGCAGGTTACGGAGCAGTACTTC. Translated, it gives CASSYSQVTEQYF.

The chain recombines TRBV11-1 with TRBJ2-7, with TRBD1 matching 7 bases. The germline V gene encodes CDR1 SGHAT and CDR2 FQDESV (reference sequence). This CDR3 region has 17 residues. The junction had 12 bases not matched to a gene; V was cut back by 1 base and J by 3 bases. CDR3 sequence reads: CASSLGDGQVNHYEQYF. DNA of the CDR3: TGTGCCAGCAGCTTAGGAGACGGACAGGTCAATCACTACGAGCAGTACTTC.

V and J are TRBV7-9 and TRBJ2-3; a weak D match, TRBD2 (6 bases). Trimming shortened V by 4 bases and J by 1 base, and 9 bases separated the two germline ends. Germline V gene data show CDR1 as SEHNR and CDR2 as FQNEAQ (reference sequence). The CDR3 totals 14 residues. The CDR3 region is CASSWASGTDTQYF. As DNA, the CDR3 is TGTGCCAGCAGCTGGGCTAGCGGCACAGATACGCAGTATTTT.

The chain employs TRBV9 and TRBJ2-7, with 9 bases that match TRBD2. The germline V gene encodes CDR1 SGDLS and CDR2 YYNGEE. This CDR3 has 15 residues. Trimming took 0 bases from V and 7 from J; bases not matched to a gene: 8. The CDR3 bases are TGTGCCAGCAGCGTAGCGGCGGGAGGGCCAAGGGAGCAGTACTTC. Its translation: CASSVAAGGPREQYF. Based on the CDR3 plus reference TRBV9 and TRBJ2-7, the full variable domain is DSGVTQTPKHLITATGQRVTLRCSPRSGDLSVYWYQQSLDQGLQFLIQYYNGEERAKGNILERFSAQQFPDLHSELNLSSLELGDSALYFCASSVAAGGPREQYFGPGTRLTVT.

This sequence joins TRBV6-5 and TRBJ2-1; weak D call: TRBD2 (6 bases). The CDR3 runs 14 residues. Germline CDR1 MNHEY, CDR2 SVGAGI. Trimming removed 4 bases from V and 5 bases from J, with 12 bases in between. The CDR3 DNA follows: TGTGCCAGCAGTTCTGGCGGGGCGAACAATGAGCAGTTCTTC. This codes for CASSSGGANNEQFF.

This clone was counted only a few times. This chain joins TRBV2 and TRBJ2-6, with D maybe TRBD1 (6 bases). V lost 4 bases and J lost 0, with 19 bases in between. This CDR3 spans 19 amino acids. CDR1 SNHLY and CDR2 FYNNEI come from the germline V gene. The CDR3 DNA follows: TGTGCCAGCAGTGTACAGGGCCCCGGTCTGTTCTCTGGGGCCAACGTCCTGACTTTC. Its translation: CASSVQGPGLFSGANVLTF.

The chain has TRBV9 and TRBJ2-1; 10 nucleotides align to TRBD2. The CDR3 contains 18 residues. Germline trimming cut 0 bases from V and 0 bases from J; bases unmatched to any gene: 6. Germline CDR1 and CDR2: SGDLS and YYNGEE. The CDR3 sequence: CASSVELAGWSSYNEQFF. In DNA form, the CDR3 reads TGTGCCAGCAGCGTAGAACTAGCGGGGTGGAGCTCCTACAATGAGCAGTTCTTC.